Detailed here is one TCR beta chain. The data are from a study of blood T cell repertoires in COVID-19. Study as a whole: Nucleic acid was either cDNA or gDNA, and it came from T cells, B-cell-depleted T cells, or PBMCs.

J gave up 13 bases and V 1 base, and 7 bases lay outside the gene matches. There are 13 residues in the CDR3. The table came from immunoSEQ multiplex PCR; TCRdb's copy has only in-frame clones and leaves some out. This sample yields about 180,000 clones, of which over 75% are seen a single time; less than 1.5% belongs to the top ten. The cohort comprised adults aged about 18 to 90 years residing in some 24 US areas. Cohort placement rested on clinical history that participants reported themselves. V usage is TRBV12-3 or TRBV12-4 and J usage is TRBJ1-1, with 9 bases aligning to TRBD1. This sequence originates from a human donor with acute COVID-19. The donor label of this sample is uncertain. Sequencing was done on a sample of PBMCs or T cells enriched from blood (not recorded which). CDR3 protein: CASSLVQGADGFF. CDR3 sequence (DNA): TGTGCCAGCAGTTTAGTACAGGGGGCAGATGGTTTCTTT.